This TCR beta chain comes out of a study of T cell responses to AZD1222 COVID-19 vaccine (dated by TCRdb to the early 2020s). For the study in its entirety: AZD1222 recipients with second doses at about 4 weeks or about 12 weeks were pooled, because spike-specific TCR depth and breadth did not differ between schedules. TCR sequencing was performed for more than 230 trial participants, of whom around 210 were given two doses of AZD1222 and around 26 were given two doses of MenACWY control vaccine. Trial participants were enrolled by age into 18-55, 56-69 and 70-plus year subgroups, with approximately 160, 26 and 62 TCR-sequenced participants respectively. The study at large found these results: The vaccine-associated CD4 TCRs covered the entire spike protein, and the dominant responses fell in regions 160-218 and 743-854. Conclusions about previously exposed vaccinees were limited because only five to seven AZD1222 recipients were SARS-CoV-2 seropositive at baseline. Reportedly, close to half of the unique spike-specific TCRs recognized epitopes lying outside the regions that are mutated in the B.1.351 and B.1.1.7 variants. Because no samples from the day 14 peak response were available, repertoires could be characterized only after the peak T cell response. Most participants were white British and females outnumbered males, and the authors suggested that clonal diversity may have been underestimated. After two AZD1222 doses, both the breadth and the depth of spike-specific TCRs were significantly higher than at day 0 and than in MenACWY recipients. In the small 56-69-year group, the increase in depth fell short of significance, most likely because of low power.

The CDR3 regions of human TCRbeta chains were analyzed by immunosequencing. The published analysis was carried out like this. TCRs in the repertoires were compared against a reference library of SARS-CoV-2-specific TCRs that had been generated with the MIRA antigen-specificity platform. Breadth was defined as the fraction of unique TCRs that were SARS-CoV-2-associated. Depth was defined as the fraction of total T cells that were SARS-CoV-2-associated. Using the MIRA data, every spike-specific TCR was mapped to the spike region that the TCR reacted to and assigned to either a CD4 or a CD8 class. Log10-transformed breadth and depth values were compared by one-way ANOVA with Sidak's multiple comparisons tests. What TCRdb holds here is the immuneACCESS table cut down to in-frame rearrangements. Part of the clones is not present; checked against another copy, under half of the missing clones reflect an unresolved V gene, and the others are unexplained. V, J and clone size are those of that table, while D and trimming were read from the DNA. The sample contains over 100,000 clones, around 87% of them found a single time. The top ten constitute 5% to 5.5% of the sample.

As regards this clone: What this receptor recognizes is not known. No base quality information exists; no much larger clone differs at one position.

What the time point label conveys for this sample: baseline before first vaccination. Vaccinee samples were obtained from the UK trials COV001 and COV002, which included a single-blind randomized controlled phase 2/3 trial of AZD1222 (ChAdOx1 nCoV-19) in healthy adults. For TCRbeta chain sequencing, PBMC samples from trial participants were taken at day 0 and at day 28 after the second dose. V and J lose 3 bases and 3 bases, and a span of 15 bases separates them. CDR1 LNHDA and CDR2 SQIVND were looked up in the germline V gene (reference sequence). The CDR3 holds 16 amino acids from the cysteine to the phenylalanine. Only the CDR3 DNA stays, 48 bases, in frame from base 1.

The sequence is built from TRBV19 and TRBJ1-3; the D gene is not confidently resolved. The sequencing used peripheral blood, collected on day 0 of AZD1222 vaccination. The sequence came from an adult in good health. The bases are TGTGCCAGTAGTATCCGAGTCCCTCCGGTTGGAAACACCATATATTTT. It encodes CASSIRVPPVGNTIYF.